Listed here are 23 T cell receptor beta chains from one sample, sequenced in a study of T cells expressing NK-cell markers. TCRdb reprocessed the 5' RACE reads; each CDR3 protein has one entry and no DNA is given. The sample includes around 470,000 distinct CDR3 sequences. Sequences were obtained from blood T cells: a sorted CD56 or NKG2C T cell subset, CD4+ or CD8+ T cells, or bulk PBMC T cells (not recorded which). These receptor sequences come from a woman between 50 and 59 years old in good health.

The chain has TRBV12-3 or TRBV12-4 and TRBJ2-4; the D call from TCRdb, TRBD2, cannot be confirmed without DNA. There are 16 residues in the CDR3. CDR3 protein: CASSLATDWTSGIQYF.

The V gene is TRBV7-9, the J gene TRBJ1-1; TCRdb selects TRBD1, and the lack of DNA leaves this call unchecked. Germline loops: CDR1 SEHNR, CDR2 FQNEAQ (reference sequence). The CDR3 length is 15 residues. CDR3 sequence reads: CASSPRQGENTEAFF.

The CDR3 reads CASSLSGRGGRNEQFF. J is TRBJ2-1 and V is TRBV3-1; TCRdb gives TRBD2 as the D gene, but with no DNA this cannot be confirmed. There are 16 residues in the CDR3. The V gene's germline CDR1 is LGHDT and CDR2 YNNKEL (reference sequence).

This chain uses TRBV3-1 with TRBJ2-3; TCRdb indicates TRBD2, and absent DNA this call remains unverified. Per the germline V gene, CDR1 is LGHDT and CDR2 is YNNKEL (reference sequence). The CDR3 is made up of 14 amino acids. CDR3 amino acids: CASSPPDFPDTQYF.

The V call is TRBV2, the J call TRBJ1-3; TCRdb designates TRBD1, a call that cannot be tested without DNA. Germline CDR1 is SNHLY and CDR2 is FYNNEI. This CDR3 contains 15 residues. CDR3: CASTGQGARGNTIYF.

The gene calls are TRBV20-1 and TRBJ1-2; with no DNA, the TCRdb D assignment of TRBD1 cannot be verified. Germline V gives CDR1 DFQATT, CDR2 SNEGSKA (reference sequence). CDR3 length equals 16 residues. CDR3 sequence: CSARDIRTVRAYGYTF.

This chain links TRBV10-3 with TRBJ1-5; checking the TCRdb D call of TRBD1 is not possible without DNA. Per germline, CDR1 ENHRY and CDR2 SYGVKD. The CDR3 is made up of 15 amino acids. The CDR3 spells CAISAGTGGNQPQHF.

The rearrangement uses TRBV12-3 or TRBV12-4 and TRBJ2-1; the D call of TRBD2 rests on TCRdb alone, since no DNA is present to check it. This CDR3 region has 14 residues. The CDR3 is CASRQSGPYNEQFF.

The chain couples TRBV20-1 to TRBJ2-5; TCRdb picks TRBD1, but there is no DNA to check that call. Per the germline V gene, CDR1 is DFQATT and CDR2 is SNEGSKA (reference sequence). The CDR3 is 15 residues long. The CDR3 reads CSAREVGRMQETQYF.

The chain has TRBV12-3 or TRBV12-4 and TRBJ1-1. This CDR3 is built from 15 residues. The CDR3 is CASSPRTEMNTEAFF.

The CDR3 sequence is CASRASSDTQYF. This chain uses TRBV5-1 with TRBJ2-3. Germline CDR1 is SGHRS and CDR2 is YFSETQ. The CDR3 has 12 amino acids.

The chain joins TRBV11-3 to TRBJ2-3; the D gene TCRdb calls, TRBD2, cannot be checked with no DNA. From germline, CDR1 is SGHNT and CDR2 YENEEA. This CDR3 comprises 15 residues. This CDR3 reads CASSRDRLPTDTQYF.

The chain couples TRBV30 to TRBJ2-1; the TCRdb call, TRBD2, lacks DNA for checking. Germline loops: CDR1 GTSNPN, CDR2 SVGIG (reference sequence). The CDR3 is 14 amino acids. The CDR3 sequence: CAWSAGWGYNEQFF.

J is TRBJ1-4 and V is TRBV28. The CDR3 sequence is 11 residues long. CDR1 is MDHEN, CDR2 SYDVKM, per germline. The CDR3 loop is CASSEGEKLFF.

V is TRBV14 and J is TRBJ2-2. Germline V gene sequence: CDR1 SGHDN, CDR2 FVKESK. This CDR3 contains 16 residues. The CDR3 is CASSHLDWYDTGELFF.

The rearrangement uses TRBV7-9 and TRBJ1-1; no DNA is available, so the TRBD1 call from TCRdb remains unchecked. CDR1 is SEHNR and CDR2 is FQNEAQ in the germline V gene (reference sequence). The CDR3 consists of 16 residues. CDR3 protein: CASSYPGQLPNTEAFF.

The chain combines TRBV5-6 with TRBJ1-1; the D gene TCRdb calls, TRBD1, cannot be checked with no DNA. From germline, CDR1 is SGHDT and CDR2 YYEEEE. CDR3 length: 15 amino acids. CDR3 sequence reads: CASSFRQGMGTEAFF.

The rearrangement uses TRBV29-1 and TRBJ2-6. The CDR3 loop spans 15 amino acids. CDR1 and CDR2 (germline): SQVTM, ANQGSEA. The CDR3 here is CSVEEGYSGANVLTF.

CDR3 sequence reads: CASSPTPLYEQYF. The rearrangement links TRBV12-3 or TRBV12-4 to TRBJ2-7; the TCRdb call, TRBD1, lacks DNA for checking. This CDR3 is built from 13 residues.

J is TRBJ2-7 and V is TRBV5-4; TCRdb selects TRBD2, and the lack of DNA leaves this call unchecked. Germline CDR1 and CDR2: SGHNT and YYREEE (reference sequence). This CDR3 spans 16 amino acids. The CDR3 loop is CASSLGTSGRGYEQYF.

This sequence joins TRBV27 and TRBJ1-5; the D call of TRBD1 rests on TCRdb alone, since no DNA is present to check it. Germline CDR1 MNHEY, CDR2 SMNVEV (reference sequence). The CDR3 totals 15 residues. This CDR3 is CASSRDRGMSQPQHF.

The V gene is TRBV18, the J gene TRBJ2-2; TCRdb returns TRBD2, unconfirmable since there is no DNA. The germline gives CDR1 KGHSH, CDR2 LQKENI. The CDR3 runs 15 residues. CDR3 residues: CASSRKEGGTGELFF.

This chain's CDR3 is CASSVAGGRGNTIYF. V is TRBV9 and J is TRBJ1-3; the TCRdb call, TRBD1, lacks DNA for checking. The CDR3 length is 15 residues. Germline CDR1 and CDR2: SGDLS and YYNGEE.